This TCR beta chain was captured in a study of T cells after yellow fever vaccination. The wider study: For low cell numbers, libraries were made with SMART-Seq v4 Ultra Low Input. Points from the study as a whole: Few clonotypes appeared in both CD4 and CD8 compartments. Post-booster reappearance was seen for most primary-vaccination clones (around 97% CD4, around 90% CD8). Abundant clonotypes from the bulk population could contaminate FACS-sorted repertoires.

The CDR3 covers 15 residues. Germline CDR1 is LGHNA and CDR2 is YNFKEQ. V lost 0 bases and J lost 5; bases outside the gene matches: 0. TCRdb redid the calling of the 5' RACE reads with MiXCR, one entry per CDR3 protein. The table shows under 700,000 distinct CDR3 sequences, with about a sixth occurring only once. The sample holds a few counts of this clonotype. Its specificity is not known. The clonotype was recovered from a man between 18 and 35 years old who received the YFV17D yellow fever vaccine. Here the sequenced sample was PBMCs, taken more than 4 days after the first yellow fever vaccination. The chain couples TRBV4-2 to TRBJ2-1, with 11 bases aligning to TRBD2. The CDR3 region has the DNA TGTGCCAGCAGCCAAGATAGCGGGGGGGACAATGAGCAGTTCTTC. This encodes CASSQDSGGDNEQFF.